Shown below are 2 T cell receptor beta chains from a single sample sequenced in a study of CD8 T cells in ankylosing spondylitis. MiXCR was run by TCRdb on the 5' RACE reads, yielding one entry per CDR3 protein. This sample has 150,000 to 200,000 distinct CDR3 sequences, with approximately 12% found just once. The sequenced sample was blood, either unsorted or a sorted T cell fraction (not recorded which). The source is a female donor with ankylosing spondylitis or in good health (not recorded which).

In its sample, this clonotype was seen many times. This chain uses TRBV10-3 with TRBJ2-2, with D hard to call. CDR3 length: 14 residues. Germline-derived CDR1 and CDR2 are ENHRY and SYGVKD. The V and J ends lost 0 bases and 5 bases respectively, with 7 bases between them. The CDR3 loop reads CAISESPRTGELFF. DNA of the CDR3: TGTGCCATCAGTGAGTCGCCGAGGACCGGGGAGCTGTTTTTT.

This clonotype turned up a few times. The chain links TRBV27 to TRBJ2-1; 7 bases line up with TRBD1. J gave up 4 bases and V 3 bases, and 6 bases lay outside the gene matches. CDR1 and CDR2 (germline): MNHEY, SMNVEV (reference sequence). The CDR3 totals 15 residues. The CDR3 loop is CASSFAQGVYNEQFF. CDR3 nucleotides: TGTGCCAGCAGTTTCGCCCAGGGGGTTTACAATGAGCAGTTCTTC.